This T cell receptor (beta chain) was sequenced for a study of cytotoxic CD8 clonotypes in ibrutinib-treated CLL. On the study more broadly: Mean per-sample yields comprised roughly 260,000 productive templates and roughly 86,000 productive rearrangements.

Investigators sought sequencing depths of between 1 in 200,000 and 1 in 1 million T cells. Data came from immunoSEQ multiplex PCR; TCRdb stores just in-frame clones and leaves some out. The sample comprises about 120,000 clones, about 53% of which are singletons, and about 40% rests with the top ten. V lost 5 bases and J lost 5, with 15 bases in between. Germline V gene sequence: CDR1 MNHEY, CDR2 SVGAGI. The CDR3 spans 14 residues. A few counts support this clone. Its specificity is not known. Investigators sourced 1.5 to 2.5 micrograms of genomic DNA from cryopreserved PBMCs for TCR beta libraries. Overall study findings and caveats: Clonality increased at ibrutinib response, then returned toward baseline at progression.

This receptor was obtained from a human donor with chronic lymphocytic leukemia. V and J are TRBV6-5 and TRBJ2-5; possible D gene TRBD2, 5 bases. The input for sequencing was PBMCs, taken after 24 months of ibrutinib treatment. The chain's CDR3 is CASSPPTRFETQYF. CDR3 DNA: TGTGCCAGCAGTCCACCCACTAGATTTGAGACCCAGTACTTC.